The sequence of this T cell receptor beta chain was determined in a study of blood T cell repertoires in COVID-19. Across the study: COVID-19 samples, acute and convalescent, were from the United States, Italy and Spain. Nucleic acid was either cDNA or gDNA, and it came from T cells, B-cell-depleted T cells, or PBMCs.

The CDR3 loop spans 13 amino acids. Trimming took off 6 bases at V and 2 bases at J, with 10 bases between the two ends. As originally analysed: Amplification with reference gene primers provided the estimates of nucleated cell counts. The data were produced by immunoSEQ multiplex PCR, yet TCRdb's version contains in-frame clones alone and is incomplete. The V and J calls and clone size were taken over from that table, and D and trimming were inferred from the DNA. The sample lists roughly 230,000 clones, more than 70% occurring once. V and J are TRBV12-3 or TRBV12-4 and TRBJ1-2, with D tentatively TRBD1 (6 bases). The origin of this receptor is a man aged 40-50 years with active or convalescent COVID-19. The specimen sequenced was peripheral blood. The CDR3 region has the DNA TGTGCCAGCAGCAAGGACAGAAACTATGGCTACACCTTC. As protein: CASSKDRNYGYTF.